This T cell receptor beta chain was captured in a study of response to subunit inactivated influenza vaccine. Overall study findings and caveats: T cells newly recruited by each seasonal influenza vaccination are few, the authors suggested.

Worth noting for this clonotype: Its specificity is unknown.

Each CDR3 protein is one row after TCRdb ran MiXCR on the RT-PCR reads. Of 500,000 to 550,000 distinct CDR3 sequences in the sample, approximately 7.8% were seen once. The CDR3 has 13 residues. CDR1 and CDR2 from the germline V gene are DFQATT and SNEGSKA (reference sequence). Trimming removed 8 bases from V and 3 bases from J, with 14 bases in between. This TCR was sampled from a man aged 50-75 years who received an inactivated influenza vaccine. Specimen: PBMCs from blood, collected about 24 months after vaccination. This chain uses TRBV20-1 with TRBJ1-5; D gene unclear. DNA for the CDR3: TGCAGTAGCCAATCGGACCACAATCAGCCCCAGCATTTT. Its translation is CSSQSDHNQPQHF.